This record looks at one T cell receptor beta chain sequence and its context. As originally analysed: Amplified reference gene primers provided the basis for estimating nucleated cell counts. Method: immunoSEQ multiplex PCR; TCRdb's copy keeps in-frame clones and lacks some. That table is the source of V, J and clone size, and D and trimming were worked out from the DNA. Found here are about 80,000 clones, 70% to 80% of them singletons; the top ten hold roughly 15%. V lost 7 bases and J lost 7, with 13 bases in between. Germline V lookup: CDR1 LGHDT, CDR2 YNNKEL (reference sequence). The CDR3 totals 13 residues. The sample originates from a study of blood T cell repertoires in COVID-19. Study as a whole: Acute and convalescent COVID-19 samples came from the United States, Italy and Spain. PBMCs, B-cell-depleted T cells, or T cells were the source of the cDNA or gDNA that made up the material.

The chain joins TRBV3-1 (or the pseudogene TRBV3-2) to TRBJ2-2, with D possibly being TRBD2 (6 bases). The receptor's source is a man aged 70-80 years with active or convalescent COVID-19. The sample consisted of peripheral blood. CDR3 loop: CASTGRRVGELFF. CDR3 nucleotides: TGTGCCAGCACGGGGAGGCGGGTCGGGGAGCTGTTTTTT.